The 14 T cell receptor beta chains below come from one sample, sequenced in a study of cytomegalovirus exposure and HLA in healthy donors. Some clones are missing from TCRdb's copy, which holds only in-frame ones; the method was immunoSEQ multiplex PCR. The repertoire holds 100,000 to 150,000 clones, about 88% seen once, with approximately 1% in the top ten. Specimen: PBMCs. The receptor source for this set is a woman aged 18-29 years in good health and CMV-seronegative.

The CDR3 DNA is TGTGCCTGGAAGTTGGGGGGTGGCCGAGTGAACACTGAAGCTTTCTTT. Protein sequence: CAWKLGGGRVNTEAFF. V usage is TRBV30 and J usage is TRBJ1-1; D is possibly TRBD1 (5 bases). Germline V CDR1 and CDR2: GTSNPN, SVGIG (reference sequence). This CDR3 has 16 amino acids. V gave up 4 bases and J gave up 0 bases, with 18 bases separating them.

V is TRBV6-5 and J is TRBJ2-5; 9 bases align to TRBD1. Germline assignment: CDR1 MNHEY and CDR2 SVGAGI. After removal of 6 bases from V and 5 bases from J, the junction contained 10 bases not matched to a gene. The CDR3 is 15 residues long. The DNA for the CDR3 is TGTGCCAGCAGCGCGCCGGGACAGGGATCGGAGACCCAGTACTTC. It translates to CASSAPGQGSETQYF.

The chain combines TRBV9 with TRBJ2-1; TRBD1 matches 11 bases. The CDR3 is 16 residues long. Trimming at V came to 0 bases and at J to 7 bases, leaving 6 bases not matched to a gene. Germline V CDR1 and CDR2: SGDLS, YYNGEE. The CDR3 bases are TGTGCCAGCAGCGTAGGGATCGGGACAGGGGGGAATGAGCAGTTCTTC. Protein sequence: CASSVGIGTGGNEQFF.

The V and J genes are TRBV4-1 and TRBJ1-2, with a possible D match to TRBD1 (6 bases). The CDR3 is 15 amino acids. V lost 0 bases to trimming and J lost 6 bases, with 14 bases between them. Germline V gene lookup returns CDR1 MGHRA and CDR2 YSYEKL. CDR3: CASSQEVNRVHGYTF. CDR3 nucleotides: TGCGCCAGCAGCCAAGAAGTGAACAGGGTTCATGGCTACACCTTC.

This chain's CDR3 is CASSDRGYGYTF. The CDR3 coding sequence is TGTGCCAGCAGTGACAGGGGTTATGGCTACACCTTC. The chain recombines TRBV28 with TRBJ1-2; 8 nucleotides agree with TRBD1. J lost 5 bases, V lost 5 bases, and 1 base had no gene match. CDR1 is MDHEN, CDR2 SYDVKM, per germline. The CDR3 covers 12 residues.

The chain uses TRBV6-5 and TRBJ2-1, with D perhaps matching TRBD1 (5 bases). The length of the CDR3 is 14 residues. Germline V lookup: CDR1 MNHEY, CDR2 SVGAGI. V lost 11 bases and J lost 4, with 18 bases in between. This CDR3 is CASSGQGGYNEQFF. CDR3 coding DNA: TGTGCCTCCTCAGGTCAGGGCGGATACAATGAGCAGTTCTTC.

The genes are TRBV6-6 and TRBJ1-3; no definite D call. The length of the CDR3 is 15 residues. The germline gives CDR1 MNHNY, CDR2 SVGAGI (reference sequence). V gave up 7 bases and J gave up 0 bases, with 13 bases separating them. CDR3 bases: TGTGCCAGCATAGCGAACAGAGACTCTGGAAACACCATATATTTT. Translated, it gives CASIANRDSGNTIYF.

This clone was detected a few times. This sequence joins TRBV28 and TRBJ1-5; the match to TRBD1 covers 8 bases. Germline V gene data show CDR1 as MDHEN and CDR2 as SYDVKM. V shed 7 bases and J 6 bases; nucleotides not matched to a gene: 8. This CDR3 is 14 amino acids long. CDR3: CASMTRGLSQPQHF. In nucleotides, the CDR3 is TGTGCCAGCATGACCAGGGGGCTAAGTCAGCCCCAGCATTTT.

The chain is built from TRBV30 and TRBJ2-1, with D unresolved. V was cut by 3 bases and J by 9 bases, with 9 bases left in between. This CDR3 is built from 11 residues. Germline V lookup: CDR1 GTSNPN, CDR2 SVGIG (reference sequence). DNA for the CDR3: TGTGCCTGGAGCCAGGAAGGTGAGCAGTTCTTC. It translates to CAWSQEGEQFF.

The chain carries TRBV6-5 and TRBJ2-3, with 7 positions matching TRBD1. The germline CDR1 and CDR2 sequences are MNHEY and SVGAGI. This CDR3 contains 15 residues. Unmatched junction bases numbered 3, after V lost 0 bases and J lost 3 bases. CDR3 bases: TGTGCCAGCAGTTACTCGGGACAGCTAACAGATACGCAGTATTTT. This gives the protein CASSYSGQLTDTQYF.

The rearrangement links TRBV10-2 to TRBJ1-2, with 8 bases matching TRBD1. Germline V gives CDR1 WSHSY, CDR2 SAAADI. The trim removed 7 bases at V and 6 bases at J, leaving 10 bases unmatched. The CDR3 runs to 14 residues. As DNA, the CDR3 is TGCGCCAGCAAGAGACAGGGGAAGGACAATGGCTACACCTTC. Protein: CASKRQGKDNGYTF.

This chain joins TRBV7-2 and TRBJ2-1, with D hard to call. Germline V gene data show CDR1 as SGHTA and CDR2 as FQGNSA. The CDR3 runs to 13 residues. The V and J ends lost 1 base and 9 bases respectively, with 10 bases between them. CDR3 nucleotide sequence: TGTGCCAGCAGCTTAGTTCTGGGCAGTGAGCAGTTCTTC. The encoded protein is CASSLVLGSEQFF.

The chain carries TRBV6-4 and TRBJ1-1, with TRBD1 as a possible D gene (6 bases). The length of the CDR3 is 13 residues. From germline, CDR1 is MRHNA and CDR2 SNTAGT. V lost 8 bases and J 4 bases, leaving 14 bases between the germline ends. The CDR3 sequence: CASARGGTTEAFF. The CDR3 DNA reads as TGTGCCAGCGCGAGAGGGGGAACCACTGAAGCTTTCTTT.

J is TRBJ1-1 and V is TRBV29-1; 7 bases are a match to TRBD1. V was pared by 6 bases and J by 0 bases, with 7 bases of the junction left unmatched. Germline V gives CDR1 SQVTM, CDR2 ANQGSEA. The CDR3 contains 14 residues. Here the CDR3 reads CSVNLGQMNTEAFF. The CDR3 DNA reads TGCAGCGTAAACCTGGGACAGATGAACACTGAAGCTTTCTTT.